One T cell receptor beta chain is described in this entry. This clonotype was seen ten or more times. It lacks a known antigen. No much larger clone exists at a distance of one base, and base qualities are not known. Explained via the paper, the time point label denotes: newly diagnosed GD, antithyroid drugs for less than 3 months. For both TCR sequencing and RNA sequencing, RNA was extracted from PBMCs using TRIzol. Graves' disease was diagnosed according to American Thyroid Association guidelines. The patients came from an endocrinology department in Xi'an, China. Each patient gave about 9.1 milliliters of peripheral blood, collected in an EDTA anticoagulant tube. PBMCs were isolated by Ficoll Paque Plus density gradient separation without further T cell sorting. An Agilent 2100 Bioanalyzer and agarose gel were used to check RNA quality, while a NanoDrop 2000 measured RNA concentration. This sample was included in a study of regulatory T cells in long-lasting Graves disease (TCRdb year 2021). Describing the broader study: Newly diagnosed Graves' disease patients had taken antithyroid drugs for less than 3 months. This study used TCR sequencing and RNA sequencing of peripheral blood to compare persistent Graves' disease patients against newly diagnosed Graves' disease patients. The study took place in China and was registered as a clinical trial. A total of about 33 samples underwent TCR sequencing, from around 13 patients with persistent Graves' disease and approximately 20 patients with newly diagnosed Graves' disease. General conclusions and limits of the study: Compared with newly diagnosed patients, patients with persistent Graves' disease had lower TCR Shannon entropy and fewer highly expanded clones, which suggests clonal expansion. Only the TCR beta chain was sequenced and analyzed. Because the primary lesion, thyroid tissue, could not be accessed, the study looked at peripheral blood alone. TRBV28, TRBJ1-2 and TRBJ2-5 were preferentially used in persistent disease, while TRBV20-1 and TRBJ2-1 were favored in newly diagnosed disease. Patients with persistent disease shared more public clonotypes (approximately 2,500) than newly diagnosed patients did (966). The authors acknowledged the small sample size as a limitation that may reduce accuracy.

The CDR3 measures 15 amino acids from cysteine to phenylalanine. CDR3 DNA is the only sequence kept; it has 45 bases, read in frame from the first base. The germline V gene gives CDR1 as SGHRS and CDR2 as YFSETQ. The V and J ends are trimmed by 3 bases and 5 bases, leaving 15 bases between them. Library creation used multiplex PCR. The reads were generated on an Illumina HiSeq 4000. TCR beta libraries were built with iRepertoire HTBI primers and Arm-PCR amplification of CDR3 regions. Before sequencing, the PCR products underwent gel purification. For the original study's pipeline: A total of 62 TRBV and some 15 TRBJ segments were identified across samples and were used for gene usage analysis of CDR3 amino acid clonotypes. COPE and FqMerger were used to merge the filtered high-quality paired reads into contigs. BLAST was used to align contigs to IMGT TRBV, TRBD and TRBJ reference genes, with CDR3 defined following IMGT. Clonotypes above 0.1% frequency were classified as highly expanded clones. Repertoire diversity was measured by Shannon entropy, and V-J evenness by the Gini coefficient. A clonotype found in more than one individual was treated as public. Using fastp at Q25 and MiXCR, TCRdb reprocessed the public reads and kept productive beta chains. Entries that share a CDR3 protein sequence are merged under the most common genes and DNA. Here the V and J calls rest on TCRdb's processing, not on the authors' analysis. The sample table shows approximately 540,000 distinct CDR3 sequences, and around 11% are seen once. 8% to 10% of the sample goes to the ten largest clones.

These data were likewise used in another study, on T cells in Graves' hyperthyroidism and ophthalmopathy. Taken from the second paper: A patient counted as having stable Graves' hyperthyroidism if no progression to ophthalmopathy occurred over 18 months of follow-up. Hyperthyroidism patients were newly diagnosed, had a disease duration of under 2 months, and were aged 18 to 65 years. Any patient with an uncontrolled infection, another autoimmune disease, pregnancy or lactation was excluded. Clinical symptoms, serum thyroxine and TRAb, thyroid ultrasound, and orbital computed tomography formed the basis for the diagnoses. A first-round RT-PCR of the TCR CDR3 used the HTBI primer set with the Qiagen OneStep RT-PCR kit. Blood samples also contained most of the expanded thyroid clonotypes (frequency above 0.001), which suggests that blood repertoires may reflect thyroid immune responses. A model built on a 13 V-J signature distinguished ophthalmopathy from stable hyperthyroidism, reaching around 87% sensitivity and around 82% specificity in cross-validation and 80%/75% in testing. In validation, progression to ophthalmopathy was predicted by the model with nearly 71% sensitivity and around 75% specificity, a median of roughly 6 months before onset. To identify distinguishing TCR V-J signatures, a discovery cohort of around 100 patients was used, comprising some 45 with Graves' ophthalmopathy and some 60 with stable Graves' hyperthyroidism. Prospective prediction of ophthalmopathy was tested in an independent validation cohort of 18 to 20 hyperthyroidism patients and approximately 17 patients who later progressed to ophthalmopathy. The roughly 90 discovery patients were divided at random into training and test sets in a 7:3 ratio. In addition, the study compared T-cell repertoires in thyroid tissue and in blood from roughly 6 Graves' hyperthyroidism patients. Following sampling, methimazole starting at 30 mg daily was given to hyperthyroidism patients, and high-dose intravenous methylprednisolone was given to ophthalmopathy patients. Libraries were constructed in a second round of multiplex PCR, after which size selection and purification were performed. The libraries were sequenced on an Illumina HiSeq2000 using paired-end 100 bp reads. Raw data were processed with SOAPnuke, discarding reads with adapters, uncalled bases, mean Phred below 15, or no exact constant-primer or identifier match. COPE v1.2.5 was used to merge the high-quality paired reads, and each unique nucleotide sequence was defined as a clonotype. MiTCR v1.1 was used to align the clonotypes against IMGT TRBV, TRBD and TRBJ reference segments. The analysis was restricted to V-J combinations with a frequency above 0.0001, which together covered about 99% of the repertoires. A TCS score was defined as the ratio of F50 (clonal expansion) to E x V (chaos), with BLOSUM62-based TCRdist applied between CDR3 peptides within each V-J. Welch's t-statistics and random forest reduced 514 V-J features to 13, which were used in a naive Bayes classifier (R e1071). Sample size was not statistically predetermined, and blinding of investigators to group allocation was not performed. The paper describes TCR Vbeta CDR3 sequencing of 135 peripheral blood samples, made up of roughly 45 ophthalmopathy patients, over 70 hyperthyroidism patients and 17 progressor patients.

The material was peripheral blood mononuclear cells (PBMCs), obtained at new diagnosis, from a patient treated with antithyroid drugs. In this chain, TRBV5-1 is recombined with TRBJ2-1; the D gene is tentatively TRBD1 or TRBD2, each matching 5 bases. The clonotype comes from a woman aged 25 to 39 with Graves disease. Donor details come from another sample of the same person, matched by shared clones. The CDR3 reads CASSSGLLRDNEQFF. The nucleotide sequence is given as TGCGCCAGCAGCTCAGGACTGCTCAGGGACAATGAGCAGTTCTTC.